A single sample gave rise to the 11 T cell receptor beta chains below, sequenced in a study of T cell changes during pregnancy in multiple sclerosis. Method: immunoSEQ multiplex PCR; TCRdb's copy keeps in-frame clones and lacks some. The sample shows some 70,000 clones, 90% of them seen only once. Sequencing used peripheral blood, obtained in the third trimester of pregnancy. These receptors were collected from a female donor with multiple sclerosis, enrolled in a pregnancy study.

CDR3 region: CASSRGLAGVFGYNEQFF. CDR3 DNA sequence: TGTGCCAGCAGTCGTGGACTAGCGGGAGTATTCGGCTACAATGAGCAGTTCTTC. V and J are TRBV7-9 and TRBJ2-1; the match to TRBD2 covers 13 bases. The CDR3 is 18 amino acids. The germline V gene encodes CDR1 SEHNR and CDR2 FQNEAQ (reference sequence). J gave up 3 bases and V 6 bases, and 11 bases lay outside the gene matches.

This chain connects TRBV7-8 to TRBJ2-3, with D possibly matching TRBD2 (6 bases). Germline V CDR1 and CDR2: SGHVS, FQNEAQ. V was shortened by 3 bases and J by 2 bases, with 12 bases between the two germline ends. The CDR3 consists of 15 residues. The CDR3 DNA follows: TGTGCCAGCAGCTTTCTAGGGACTCTCACAGATACGCAGTATTTT. Its protein is CASSFLGTLTDTQYF.

The V call is TRBV4-3, the J call TRBJ2-2; D perhaps matches TRBD1 (5 bases). This CDR3 has 16 residues. Germline loops: CDR1 LGHNA, CDR2 YSLEER. The V end lost 1 base, the J end lost 3 bases, and 12 bases lay between the germline ends. The CDR3 nucleotides read TGCGCCAGCAGCCAAGTCGCCAGGGTATACACCGGGGAGCTGTTTTTT. It specifies CASSQVARVYTGELFF.

This chain connects TRBV7-8 to TRBJ2-2, with 9 bases fitting TRBD1. With V trimmed by 3 bases and J by 5 bases, 4 bases remained unmatched. Germline loops: CDR1 SGHVS, CDR2 FQNEAQ. The length of the CDR3 is 15 residues. CDR3 sequence (DNA): TGTGCCAGCAGCTTCGGGACAGGGTCAACCGGGGAGCTGTTTTTT. The encoded protein is CASSFGTGSTGELFF.

The CDR3 region has the DNA TGCAGCGTTAGGGAGGGGACGGTGGACACCGGGGAGCTGTTTTTT. Translation gives CSVREGTVDTGELFF. The chain couples TRBV29-1 to TRBJ2-2; 7 bases are a match to TRBD2. CDR1 and CDR2 (germline): SQVTM, ANQGSEA. This CDR3 contains 15 residues. J gave up 3 bases and V 5 bases, and 9 bases lay outside the gene matches.

The J gene is TRBJ2-2, the V gene TRBV13; TRBD2 agrees at 15 bases. CDR1 and CDR2 (germline): PRHDT, FYEKMQ (reference sequence). The CDR3 contains 20 residues. Trimming took 5 bases from V and 4 from J; bases not matched to a gene: 14. The DNA of the CDR3 is TGTGCCAGCAGCCACGAAACCCCCGGACTAGCGGGGGGGGGCACCGGGGAGCTGTTTTTT. This translates into CASSHETPGLAGGGTGELFF.

This sequence joins TRBV11-2 and TRBJ2-3, with 7 bases lining up with TRBD2. Germline CDR1 SGHAT, CDR2 FQNNGV. Trimming at V came to 5 bases and at J to 1 base, leaving 9 bases not matched to a gene. The CDR3 length is 16 residues. CDR3 DNA: TGTGCCAGCAGCCCACAGCGGGGAGGGGGCACAGATACGCAGTATTTT. It translates to CASSPQRGGGTDTQYF. The whole variable domain, remainder taken from reference TRBV11-2 and TRBJ2-3, is EAGVAQSPRYKIIEKRQSVAFWCNPISGHATLYWYQQILGQGPKLLIQFQNNGVVDDSQLPKDRFSAERLKGVDSTLKIQPAKLEDSAVYLCASSPQRGGGTDTQYFGPGTRLTVL.

This clone was seen once. The chain links TRBV6-6 to TRBJ1-1; unclear D gene. This CDR3 contains 12 residues. The V gene lost 6 bases and the J gene lost 5 bases, with 10 bases spanning the gap. Germline V CDR1 and CDR2: MNHNY, SVGAGI (reference sequence). The CDR3 DNA sequence: TGTGCCAGCAGAGCGGCAGGAACTGAAGCTTTCTTT. Translation: CASRAAGTEAFF.

The chain's CDR3 is CASSPTGTPHEAFF. As DNA, the CDR3 is TGTGCCAGCAGCCCGACTGGGACTCCTCATGAAGCTTTCTTT. V usage is TRBV7-9 and J usage is TRBJ1-1; maybe TRBD1 (5 bases). There are 14 residues in the CDR3. Germline CDR1 is SEHNR and CDR2 is FQNEAQ (reference sequence). The germline V and J ends were trimmed by 5 bases and 7 bases, with 17 bases remaining between them. The full variable domain, in which reference TRBV7-9 and TRBJ1-1 provide the parts outside the CDR3, is DTGVSQNPRHKITKRGQNVTFRCDPISEHNRLYWYRQTLGQGPEFLTYFQNEAQLEKSRLLSDRFSAERPKGSFSTLEIQRTEQGDSAMYLCASSPTGTPHEAFFGQGTRLTVV.

The V and J genes are TRBV7-3 and TRBJ1-1; 10 bases line up with TRBD1. This CDR3 is 15 amino acids long. The V gene end was trimmed by 2 bases and the J gene end by 0 bases; junction bases not matched to a gene: 0. Germline CDR1 is SGHTA and CDR2 is FQGTGA. The CDR3 DNA sequence: TGTGCCAGCAGCTTAGGGACAGGGGTGAACACTGAAGCTTTCTTT. Translation gives CASSLGTGVNTEAFF.

V gene TRBV9 combines with J gene TRBJ1-5, with TRBD1 as a possible D gene (6 bases). CDR3 length: 15 residues. Germline V gene data show CDR1 as SGDLS and CDR2 as YYNGEE. V was cut by 3 bases and J by 9 bases, with 19 bases left in between. The CDR3 spells CASSAPAGEGVPQHF. DNA for the CDR3: TGTGCCAGCAGCGCCCCCGCGGGAGAGGGGGTGCCCCAGCATTTT.